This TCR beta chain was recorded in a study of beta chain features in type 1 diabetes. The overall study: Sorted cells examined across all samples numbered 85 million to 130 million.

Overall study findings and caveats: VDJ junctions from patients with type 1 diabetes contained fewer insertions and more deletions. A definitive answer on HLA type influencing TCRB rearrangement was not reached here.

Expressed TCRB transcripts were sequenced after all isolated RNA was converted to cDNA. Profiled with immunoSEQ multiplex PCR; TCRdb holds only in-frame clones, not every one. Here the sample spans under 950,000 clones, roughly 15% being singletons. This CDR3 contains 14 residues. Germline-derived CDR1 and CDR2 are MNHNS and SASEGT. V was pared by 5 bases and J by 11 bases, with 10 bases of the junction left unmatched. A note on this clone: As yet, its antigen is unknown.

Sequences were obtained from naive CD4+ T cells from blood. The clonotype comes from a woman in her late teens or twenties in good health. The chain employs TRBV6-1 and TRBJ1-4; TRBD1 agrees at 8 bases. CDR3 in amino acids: CASSPRGPRPKLFF. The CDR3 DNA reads TGTGCCAGCAGTCCCAGGGGGCCGCGACCCAAACTGTTTTTT.